The rows below give T cell receptor beta chains drawn from one sample of a study of blood T cell repertoires in COVID-19. Method: immunoSEQ multiplex PCR; TCRdb's copy keeps in-frame clones and lacks some. The sample records tens of thousands of clones, 80% to 85% being singletons. The sequenced sample consisted of peripheral blood. All receptors derive from a man in his sixties with acute or convalescent COVID-19. The CDR3 runs from the conserved cysteine through the conserved F or W. A D gene is named only where the DNA matches it firmly. Size is stated for part of the rows, as once, few or many counts, or as a class when the clone is expanded.

j_gene,abundance,d_gene,v_gene,CDR3nt,CDR3aa
TRBJ2-5,.,.,TRBV24-1,TGTGCCACCAGTGGCTTGGGCGCAGGGCAGGGAGAGACCCAGTACTTC,CATSGLGAGQGETQYF
TRBJ1-5,.,.,TRBV12-2,TGTGCAAGTCGCTTAAGTACAGATAATCAGCCCCAGCATTTT,CASRLSTDNQPQHF
TRBJ1-1,few,TRBD1,TRBV5-8,TGTGCCAGCAGATCACCTGGGACAGGGGGCATTGAAGCTTTCTTT,CASRSPGTGGIEAFF
TRBJ2-7,.,.,TRBV10-3,TGTGCCATCAGACCTCCCGGGGGCTACGAGCAGTACTTC,CAIRPPGGYEQYF
TRBJ1-1,.,.,TRBV4-1,TGCGCCAGCAGCCAAGATCCCGGTACTAACACTGAAGCTTTCTTT,CASSQDPGTNTEAFF
TRBJ2-1,.,TRBD2,TRBV5-6,TGTGCCAGCAGCGGCACTAGCGGGGGTTCCTACAATGAGCAGTTCTTC,CASSGTSGGSYNEQFF
TRBJ1-2,.,TRBD1,TRBV29-1,TGCAGCGTTGAACCCCGGGACAGGGGGAACTATGGCTACACCTTC,CSVEPRDRGNYGYTF
TRBJ2-7,.,TRBD1,TRBV10-3,TGTGCCATCAGTGATCCTGGGGAGAAAGGACAGGGGGCTTCCGAGCAGTACTTC,CAISDPGEKGQGASEQYF
TRBJ1-2,.,.,TRBV24-1,TGTGCCACCGCGGCAGGAGGCGACTATGGCTACACCTTC,CATAAGGDYGYTF
TRBJ2-3,.,TRBD2,TRBV29-1,TGCAGCGTCGCTGGGACTAGCGGGGACATCACAGATACGCAGTATTTT,CSVAGTSGDITDTQYF
TRBJ1-4,.,TRBD1,TRBV28,TGTGCCAGCAGTTTCAGGAGGGGGCTGTACGGGAATGAAAAACTGTTTTTT,CASSFRRGLYGNEKLFF
TRBJ1-2,.,.,TRBV6-5,TGTGCCAGCAGTCCCCGTTCCAACCCACTATATGGCTACACCTTC,CASSPRSNPLYGYTF
TRBJ1-1,.,.,TRBV6-5,TGTGCCAGCAGTTACGGGTTACGGGTCAGGAACACTGAAGCTTTCTTT,CASSYGLRVRNTEAFF
TRBJ2-3,.,.,TRBV6-2/TRBV6-3,TGTGCCAGCAGTTACGTGAGGATCGAGGCAGATACGCAGTATTTT,CASSYVRIEADTQYF
TRBJ2-3,.,.,TRBV5-1,TGCGCCAGCAGCTTGTCACGGGGCACAGATACGCAGTATTTT,CASSLSRGTDTQYF
TRBJ2-5,.,.,TRBV5-1,TGCGCCAGCAGCTTGGTTTACGGCGGGACCCAGTACTTC,CASSLVYGGTQYF
TRBJ1-2,.,.,TRBV14,TGTGCCAGCAGCCAGTTGAGAACCCAATTGAATGGCTACACCTTC,CASSQLRTQLNGYTF
TRBJ2-1,.,TRBD1,TRBV7-6,TGTGCCAGCAGCTTGGACAGGGGGCCTTACAATGAGCAGTTCTTC,CASSLDRGPYNEQFF
TRBJ1-1,.,TRBD1,TRBV5-1,TGCGCCAGCAGCTTGGTCGGTACAGGGGGCGCCGGGAACACTGAAGCTTTCTTT,CASSLVGTGGAGNTEAFF
TRBJ2-1,.,.,TRBV7-9,TGTGCCAGCAGCCCAGCGGGACATAGTTATTCCTACAATGAGCAGTTCTTC,CASSPAGHSYSYNEQFF
TRBJ2-1,.,.,TRBV5-1,TGCGCCAGCAGCCTGCAAGCGGAAAACAATGAGCAGTTCTTC,CASSLQAENNEQFF
TRBJ1-2,.,TRBD1,TRBV6-2/TRBV6-3,TGTGCCAGCAGTCCCTCGGGACAGCCTATTTCCTATGGCTACACCTTC,CASSPSGQPISYGYTF
TRBJ2-5,.,TRBD2,TRBV6-5,TGTGCCAGCGGGGGGACTAGCGGAGAAGAGACCCAGTACTTC,CASGGTSGEETQYF
TRBJ2-7,.,TRBD1,TRBV14,TGTGCCAGCAGCCAAGAAGGACAGGGGGACGGGACGTCCTCCTACGAGCAGTACTTC,CASSQEGQGDGTSSYEQYF
TRBJ1-1,.,.,TRBV29-1,TGCAGCGTTGAATCGTCCCCGGACACTGAAGCTTTCTTT,CSVESSPDTEAFF
TRBJ1-1,.,.,TRBV13,TGTGCCAGCAGCCGAAACTGGGACGGGAGGATGAACACTGAAGCTTTCTTT,CASSRNWDGRMNTEAFF
TRBJ1-3,.,.,TRBV7-3,TGTGCCAGCAGCTCAGATGGACTCCTCGGCTCTGGAAACACCATATATTTT,CASSSDGLLGSGNTIYF
TRBJ1-2,.,.,TRBV5-1,TGCGCCAGCAGCTCGGACTCTAATCTCAACTATGGCTACACCTTC,CASSSDSNLNYGYTF
TRBJ2-3,.,.,TRBV29-1,TGCAGCGTTGAAGATCGGGGGAACACAGATACGCAGTATTTT,CSVEDRGNTDTQYF
TRBJ1-1,few,.,TRBV7-8,TGTGCCAGCAGTTTACGACCCCGGGCTGAAGCTTTCTTT,CASSLRPRAEAFF
TRBJ2-5,.,TRBD2,TRBV24-1,TGTGCCACCAGTGATTTGCGGGGGGGTTCGGTGGAGACCCAGTACTTC,CATSDLRGGSVETQYF
TRBJ2-3,.,TRBD2,TRBV9,TGTGCCAGCAGCGATACTAGCGGGGGAGATGGAGATACGCAGTATTTT,CASSDTSGGDGDTQYF
TRBJ2-1,.,.,TRBV14,TGTGCCAGCAGCCTACAGACCTACAATGAGCAGTTCTTC,CASSLQTYNEQFF
TRBJ1-5,.,.,TRBV15,TGTGCCACCAGCGGGGGGACGGGCAATCAGCCCCAGCATTTT,CATSGGTGNQPQHF
TRBJ2-1,many,TRBD2,TRBV10-3,TGTGCCATCAGTGAGTACCGGACTAGCGGGGGCCATGAGCAGTTCTTC,CAISEYRTSGGHEQFF
TRBJ1-4,few,.,TRBV9,TGTGCCAGCAGCGTAGGTGACACCGGGGGGACTAATGAAAAACTGTTTTTT,CASSVGDTGGTNEKLFF
TRBJ1-2,once,.,TRBV11-2,TGTGCCAGCAGCCCGACACAAACCGCTGGCTACACCTTC,CASSPTQTAGYTF
TRBJ1-1,.,.,TRBV15,TGTGCCACCAGCAGAGGAGGCAGGGGCGGGAACACTGAAGCTTTCTTT,CATSRGGRGGNTEAFF
TRBJ1-4,few,TRBD1,TRBV5-5,TGTGCCACTGCGACAGGGCCTAATGAAAAACTGTTTTTT,CATATGPNEKLFF
TRBJ2-7,.,.,TRBV6-5,TGTGCCAGCAGTTACTCCACCTTAGGGGTCTACGAGCAGTACTTC,CASSYSTLGVYEQYF
TRBJ2-3,.,TRBD1,TRBV25-1,TGTGCCAGCAGTGCGGGACAGGGGAGAGGGGGAGATACGCAGTATTTT,CASSAGQGRGGDTQYF
TRBJ1-4,few,.,TRBV10-3,TGTGCCATCAGTGAGTCGGGGCAACCCTATGAAAAACTGTTTTTT,CAISESGQPYEKLFF
TRBJ1-5,.,.,TRBV11-2,TGTGCCAGCAGCTTAACGGGTAGCAATCAGCCCCAGCATTTT,CASSLTGSNQPQHF
TRBJ1-2,.,.,TRBV5-4,TGTGCCAGCAGCTCCGCACAGCAGAGATATGGCTACACCTTC,CASSSAQQRYGYTF
TRBJ1-1,few,.,TRBV6-5,TGTGCCAGCAGACCACTCGACAGTCCAGAAGCTTTCTTT,CASRPLDSPEAFF
TRBJ1-2,.,.,TRBV20-1,TGCAGTGCTAGTCCAGGGTTATCTAACTATGGCTACACCTTC,CSASPGLSNYGYTF
TRBJ2-2,.,.,TRBV29-1,TGCAGCGTTGAAAGCGGGTTTGGCAGCGGGGAGCTGTTTTTT,CSVESGFGSGELFF
TRBJ2-7,.,.,TRBV7-2,TGTGCCAGCAGCTTAACCGGCGGGACGTGGACCTACGAGCAGTACTTC,CASSLTGGTWTYEQYF
TRBJ1-6,.,.,TRBV30,TGTGCCTGGGGTTCGGGATCACCCCTCCACTTT,CAWGSGSPLHF
TRBJ2-7,.,TRBD1,TRBV2,TGTGCCAGCAGTGACTACAGGGGACCCTACGAGCAGTACTTC,CASSDYRGPYEQYF
TRBJ1-3,.,.,TRBV6-2/TRBV6-3,TGTGCCAGCAGTTACGGTAGGGGATCGGCCGGAAACACCATATATTTT,CASSYGRGSAGNTIYF
TRBJ2-1,.,TRBD2,TRBV7-2,TGTGCCAGCAGCTTGACTAGCGGGGCCCTTATTGGTGAGCAGTTCTTC,CASSLTSGALIGEQFF
TRBJ1-1,.,.,TRBV11-2,TGTGCCAGCAGCTTACAAGGGGTCGGTCATGGGGAAGAAGCTTTCTTT,CASSLQGVGHGEEAFF
TRBJ2-3,.,TRBD2,TRBV7-3,TGTGCCAGCAGCTTAGGACTAGCGGGTTCAGATACGCAGTATTTT,CASSLGLAGSDTQYF
TRBJ2-5,.,TRBD2,TRBV6-5,TGTGCCAGCAGTTCTCCCCGGGAGGGGTCAGAGACCCAGTACTTC,CASSSPREGSETQYF
TRBJ1-1,.,.,TRBV6-5,TGTGCCAGCAGTTACGACCTTTCCGGGGGGAGTACTGAAGCTTTCTTT,CASSYDLSGGSTEAFF
TRBJ1-4,.,.,TRBV4-2,TGTGCCAGCAGCCAAGTCTGGGGACAAGCTAATGAAAAACTGTTTTTT,CASSQVWGQANEKLFF
TRBJ1-1,.,.,TRBV19,TGTGCCAGTAGTATAGATCATATGAGGACCCCAGGGGTCTTT,CASSIDHMRTPGVF
TRBJ2-2,.,.,TRBV9,TGTGCCAGCAGCGTAGAATCGGGGAATACCGGGGAGCTGTTTTTT,CASSVESGNTGELFF